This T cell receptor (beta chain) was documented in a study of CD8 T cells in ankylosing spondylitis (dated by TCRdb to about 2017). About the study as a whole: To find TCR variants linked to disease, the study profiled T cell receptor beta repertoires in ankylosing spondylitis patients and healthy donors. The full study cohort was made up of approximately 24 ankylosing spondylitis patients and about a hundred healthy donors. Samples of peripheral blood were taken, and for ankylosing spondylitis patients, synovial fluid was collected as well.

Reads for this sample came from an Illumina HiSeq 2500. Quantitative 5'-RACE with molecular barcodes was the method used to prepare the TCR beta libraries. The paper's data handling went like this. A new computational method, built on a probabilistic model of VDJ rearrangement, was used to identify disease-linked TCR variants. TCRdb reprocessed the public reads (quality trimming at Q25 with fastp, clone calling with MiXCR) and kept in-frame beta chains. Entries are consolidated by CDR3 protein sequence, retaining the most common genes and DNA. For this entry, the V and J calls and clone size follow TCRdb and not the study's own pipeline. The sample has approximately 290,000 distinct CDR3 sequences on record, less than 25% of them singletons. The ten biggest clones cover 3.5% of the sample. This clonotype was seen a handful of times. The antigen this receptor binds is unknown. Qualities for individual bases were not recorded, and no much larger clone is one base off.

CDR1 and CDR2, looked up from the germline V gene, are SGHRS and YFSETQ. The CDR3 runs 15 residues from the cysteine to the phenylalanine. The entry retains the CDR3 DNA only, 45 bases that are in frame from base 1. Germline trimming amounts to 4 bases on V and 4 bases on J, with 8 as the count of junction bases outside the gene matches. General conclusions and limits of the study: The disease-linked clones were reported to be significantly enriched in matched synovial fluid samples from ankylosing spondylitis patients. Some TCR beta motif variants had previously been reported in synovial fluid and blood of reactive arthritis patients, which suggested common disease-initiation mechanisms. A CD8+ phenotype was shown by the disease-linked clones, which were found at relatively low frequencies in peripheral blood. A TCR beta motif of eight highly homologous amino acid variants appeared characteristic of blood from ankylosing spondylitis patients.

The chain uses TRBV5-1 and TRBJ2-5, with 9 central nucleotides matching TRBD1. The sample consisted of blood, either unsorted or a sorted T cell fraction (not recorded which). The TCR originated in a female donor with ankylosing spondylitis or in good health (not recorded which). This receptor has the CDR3 CASSDGQGSPETQYF. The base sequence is TGCGCCAGCAGCGACGGACAGGGGTCACCAGAGACCCAGTACTTC.